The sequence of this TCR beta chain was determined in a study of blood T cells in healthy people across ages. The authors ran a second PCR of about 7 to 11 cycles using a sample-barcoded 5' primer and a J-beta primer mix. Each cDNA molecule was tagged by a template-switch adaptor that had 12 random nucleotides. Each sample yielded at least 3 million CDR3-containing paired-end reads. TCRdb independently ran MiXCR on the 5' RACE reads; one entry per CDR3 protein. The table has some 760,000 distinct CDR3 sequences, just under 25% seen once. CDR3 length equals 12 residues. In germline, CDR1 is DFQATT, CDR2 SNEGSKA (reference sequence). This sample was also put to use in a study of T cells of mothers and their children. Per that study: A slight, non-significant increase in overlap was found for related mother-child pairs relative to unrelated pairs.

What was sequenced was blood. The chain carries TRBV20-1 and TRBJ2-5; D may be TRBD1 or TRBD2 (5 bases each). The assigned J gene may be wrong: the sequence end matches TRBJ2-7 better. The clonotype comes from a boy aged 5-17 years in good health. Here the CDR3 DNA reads TGCAGTGCTCCCGGGACCCCCTACGAGCAGTACTTC. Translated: CSAPGTPYEQYF.